This T cell receptor (beta chain) was sequenced for a study of shared clonotypes between healthy human individuals (TCRdb year 2020). Looking at the study overall: A few men and a couple of women, aged 18 to 49 years, made up the cohort. Blood TCR repertoires of 5 or 6 healthy adults were deeply sequenced to estimate repertoire size and the extent of clonotype sharing between individuals. Between about 0.9 and 9 billion PBMCs per donor were obtained by leukapheresis. Libraries were prepared and TCR repertoires were sequenced by different laboratories using diverse techniques, in order to increase sequencing depth and limit assay-specific biases. Per donor, three plates each were used for CD4 naive and CD4 memory, two for CD8 naive, and one for CD8 memory. Overall results and qualifications from the work: Because the study included only a small number of donors, the genetic and exposure-history diversity represented was limited. Pairwise subsampling led to the expectation that sequencing depth would affect the degree of clonotype sharing among donors. Sampling was limited to blood, and TCR repertoires in tissue likely differ from TCR repertoires in blood. Naive subsets generally had larger estimated clonotype richness than memory subsets. Across a handful of donors, approximately 5% of naive CD4, more than 3% of naive CD8, 2% to 2.5% of memory CD4, and about 0.4% of memory CD8 clonotypes were shared. Rarefaction of sorted-subset datasets indicated incomplete sequencing despite the large sequencing depth. Clonotypes shared by all four sorted-subset donors showed higher generation probabilities than non-shared clonotypes.

Based on the germline V gene, the CDR1 and CDR2 sequences are SGHTA and FQGTGA. Trimming leaves V shorter by 2 bases and J shorter by 3 bases, with the junction holding 7 bases beyond the gene matches. The CDR3, cysteine through phenylalanine, is 16 amino acids long. Only CDR3 DNA remains: 48 bases, in frame from the first base. The donors were healthy, HIV-negative adults with no recently reported acute infections or vaccinations. Every donor was a Caucasian adult residing in Nashville, Tennessee, USA. Magnetic negative selection was used to enrich CD4+ T cells, after which naive cells were positively selected on CD45RA and the negative fraction became the memory subset. After blood collection by leukapheresis, PBMCs were isolated using Ficoll-Histopaque density gradient centrifugation and then cryopreserved in the vapor phase of liquid nitrogen. Analytical flow cytometry was used to check the purity and quantity of every magnetically sorted T cell population. From each sorted fraction, genomic DNA was isolated and quantified by UV absorbance on a Nanodrop 2000c.

Using the deep immunoSEQ assay, multiplex PCR amplified TCR CDR3 regions from genomic DNA. Extracted genomic DNA from each cell subset was spread evenly across all wells of several immunoSEQ 96-well plates, with each plate serving as a replicate. For sorted subsets, 200 to 250 ng genomic DNA, equal to tens of thousands of T cell genomes, was loaded into each replicate PCR. Purified libraries were quantified with a Qubit 3.0 fluorometer, sized on a Bioanalyzer 2100, and re-quantified with the KAPA Library Quantification kit. Each immunoSEQ 96-well plate was sequenced on its own single-read 150-cycle Illumina NextSeq 550 flow cell. As for how the authors treated the data: Because the immunoSEQ output included only junctional sequences and no quality scores, the filtering could not be the same as the filtering used for full-length reads. Sequences were annotated with PyIR, a Python wrapper for IgBLAST v1.9, using IMGT germline references to assign V/J genes and CDR3. Reads with weak V/J assignments (E-value above 1e-6), missing CDR3, stop codons, out-of-frame junctions, or ambiguous translated residues were removed. V3J clonotypes were defined as sequences sharing an identical inferred V gene, J gene, and CDR3 amino acid sequence. The percentage overlap between two repertoires was calculated by dividing the number of shared unique clonotypes by the size of the smaller repertoire. Repertoire richness was assessed with RTK rarefaction, the Chao1 estimator, and Recon v2.1 estimates of unobserved clonotypes. OLGA was used to compute generation probabilities for all TCRbeta clonotypes that the gDNA method yielded from a handful of donors. TCRdb's version of the immuneACCESS table is confined to in-frame rearrangements and falls short of the full clone set. An unresolved V gene accounts for under half of the shortfall where checked; the remainder is of unknown origin. V and J calls and clone size are those listed in that table; D and trimming were worked out from the DNA. The table for this sample lists hundreds of thousands of clones; 97% of them were counted only once. Clones ranked in the top ten supply 0.045% to 0.07% of the sample.

As for this clone: This clone's antigen is unknown. There are no base qualities to consult, and no much larger clone falls within one base.

The clonotype originates from a woman between 25 and 40 years old in good health. Sequencing was performed on naive CD4+ T cells sorted from blood. The cell subset or site label on this specimen signifies: CD45RA+ positively selected. The V and J segments used are TRBV7-3 and TRBJ2-1; a stretch of 7 junction bases matches TRBD2. The CDR3 loop reads CASSLGRREDYNEQFF. The DNA reads as follows: TGTGCCAGCAGCTTAGGCCGCCGGGAGGACTACAATGAGCAGTTCTTC.